This entry concerns a single T cell receptor (beta chain). This specimen belongs to a study of shared clonotypes between healthy human individuals. V was trimmed by 2 bases and J by 2 bases, leaving 6 bases between them. The germline V gene encodes CDR1 MNHEY and CDR2 SMNVEV (reference sequence). The CDR3 totals 13 residues. Here immunoSEQ multiplex PCR was the method, and the copy in TCRdb shows in-frame clones only, minus some. The sample shows some 1,400,000 clones, more than 95% of them seen only once. The receptor's source is a man aged 25-45 years in good health. Sequenced material: naive CD4+ T cells sorted from blood. Subset given: CD45RA+ positively selected. The V call is TRBV27, the J call TRBJ1-2; D gene unclear. In DNA form, the CDR3 reads TGTGCCAGCAGTTTAAAGAAAAACTATGGCTACACCTTC. Translated: CASSLKKNYGYTF.